Shown below are 22 T cell receptor beta chains from a single sample sequenced in a study of response to subunit inactivated influenza vaccine. Each CDR3 protein gets one entry after TCRdb re-called the RT-PCR reads with MiXCR. The table records over 750,000 distinct CDR3 sequences, 21% of them present only once. This material consisted of PBMCs from blood, taken more than 4 days after vaccination. The source of these receptors is a man over 45 who received an inactivated influenza vaccine.

This clonotype occurred a few times. CDR3 sequence reads: CAIRREGETQYF. CDR3 sequence (DNA): TGTGCCATAAGGAGGGAGGGAGAGACCCAGTACTTC. The chain employs TRBV2 and TRBJ2-5; 7 positions match TRBD2. The germline V gene has CDR1 SNHLY and CDR2 FYNNEI. J was trimmed by 4 bases and V by 10 bases; bases with no gene match: 6. This CDR3 spans 12 amino acids.

This clonotype was observed a few times. V and J are TRBV10-3 and TRBJ2-6; no clear D. The germline V gene has CDR1 ENHRY and CDR2 SYGVKD. The CDR3 sequence is 14 residues long. Deletions cut 0 bases from V and 2 bases from J, with 2 bases between. CDR3 in amino acids: CAISESPGANVLTF. In DNA, the CDR3 is TGTGCCATCAGTGAGTCTCCTGGGGCCAACGTCCTGACTTTC.

The V call is TRBV12-3 or TRBV12-4, the J call TRBJ2-3, with a possible D match to TRBD2 (6 bases). The CDR3 runs 15 residues. Trimming took 4 bases from V and 5 from J, leaving 16 bases between them. The CDR3 DNA is TGTGCCAGCAGTTCCCCTAGCGCGGCGGGAGATACGCAGTATTTT. It codes for CASSSPSAAGDTQYF.

This clonotype was seen a few times. The chain's CDR3 is CSARTGNNQPQHF. The DNA for the CDR3 is TGCAGTGCTAGAACAGGGAACAATCAGCCCCAGCATTTT. This chain uses TRBV20-1 with TRBJ1-5, with D perhaps TRBD1 (6 bases). The CDR3 runs to 13 residues. V dropped 2 bases and J dropped 3 bases, with 8 bases sitting between them. Looked up from germline, CDR1 is DFQATT and CDR2 is SNEGSKA (reference sequence).

The rearrangement joins TRBV18 to TRBJ2-6, with D hard to call. V was trimmed by 1 base and J by 0 bases, leaving 4 bases between them. Germline CDR1 KGHSH, CDR2 LQKENI. CDR3 length equals 15 residues. CDR3 protein: CASSPLSSGANVLTF. The CDR3 DNA sequence: TGTGCCAGCTCACCACTAAGCTCTGGGGCCAACGTCCTGACTTTC. Full variable domain (missing parts from reference TRBV18 and TRBJ2-6): NAGVMQNPRHLVRRRGQEARLRCSPMKGHSHVYWYRQLPEEGLKFMVYLQKENIIDESGMPKERFSAEFPKEGPSILRIQQVVRGDSAAYFCASSPLSSGANVLTFGAGSRLTVL.

The chain links TRBV29-1 to TRBJ2-1, with D hard to call. V was pared by 4 bases and J by 0 bases, with 13 bases between. The CDR3 contains 15 residues. Germline-derived CDR1 and CDR2 are SQVTM and ANQGSEA. CDR3 residues: CSVVWAESSYNEQFF. Written as DNA, the CDR3 is TGCAGCGTTGTCTGGGCGGAAAGCTCCTACAATGAGCAGTTCTTC.

This sequence joins TRBV12-3 or TRBV12-4 and TRBJ2-1; 9 nucleotides agree with TRBD2. The ends lost 1 base at V and 0 bases at J; junction bases unmatched: 4. The CDR3 totals 17 residues. The chain's CDR3 is CASSLVSTSGSYNEQFF. For the CDR3, the DNA is TGTGCCAGCAGTTTAGTGTCGACTAGCGGCTCCTACAATGAGCAGTTCTTC.

This clonotype has just a few counts. The V and J genes are TRBV12-3 or TRBV12-4 and TRBJ2-7; tentatively, D is TRBD2 (5 bases). This CDR3 has 14 residues. Trimming left V 7 bases short and J 6 bases short, with 19 bases between. CDR3 DNA: TGTGCCAGCAAGGCGGAGTGGGAGAAATCCGAGCAGTACTTC. Residues: CASKAEWEKSEQYF.

This clonotype was counted a few times. The rearrangement links TRBV4-2 to TRBJ2-5, with D unresolved. The CDR3 is 15 residues long. Trimming shortened V by 4 bases and J by 2 bases, and 14 bases separated the two germline ends. Germline V lookup: CDR1 LGHNA, CDR2 YNFKEQ. The CDR3 here is CASSPSGGSQETQYF. The CDR3 DNA reads as TGTGCCAGCAGCCCTTCGGGTGGCAGTCAAGAGACCCAGTACTTC.

This clonotype has only a few counts. J is TRBJ1-6 and V is TRBV2; D gene ambiguous. V was pared by 6 bases and J by 0 bases, with 6 bases between. The CDR3 is 14 residues long. Germline V lookup: CDR1 SNHLY, CDR2 FYNNEI. In DNA form, the CDR3 reads TGTGCCAGCAGCAGGAGCTCCTATAATTCACCCCTCCACTTT. As protein: CASSRSSYNSPLHF.

The CDR3 here is CSASGGTVETQYF. In DNA form, the CDR3 reads TGCAGTGCTAGTGGGGGGACCGTGGAGACCCAGTACTTC. V is TRBV20-1 and J is TRBJ2-5, with TRBD2 as a possible D gene (6 bases). V lost 3 bases and J 5 bases, leaving 13 bases between the germline ends. Germline V gives CDR1 DFQATT, CDR2 SNEGSKA (reference sequence). This CDR3 has 13 residues.

This clonotype was detected a few times. Mismatch with germline at one junction end may stem from a read error. As DNA, the CDR3 is TGCAGTGCGAGAGCGGACAGGTATTCCAAAAACATTCAGTACTTC. Protein sequence: CSARADRYSKNIQYF. The chain combines TRBV20-1 with TRBJ2-4; 7 nucleotides match TRBD1. This CDR3 has 15 amino acids. The germline V gene has CDR1 DFQATT and CDR2 SNEGSKA (reference sequence).

The chain carries TRBV7-2 and TRBJ2-5, with D possibly matching TRBD2 (6 bases). Trimming took 3 bases from V and 5 from J, leaving 13 bases between them. This CDR3 comprises 14 residues. Germline CDR1 is SGHTA and CDR2 is FQGNSA. Written as DNA, the CDR3 is TGTGCCAGCAGCTTCACGGGAGCTGGCGAGACCCAGTACTTC. This encodes CASSFTGAGETQYF. The whole variable domain, remainder taken from reference TRBV7-2 and TRBJ2-5, is GAGVSQSPSNKVTEKGKDVELRCDPISGHTALYWYRQSLGQGLEFLIYFQGNSAPDKSGLPSDRFSAERTGGSVSTLTIQRTQQEDSAVYLCASSFTGAGETQYFGPGTRLLVL.

The chain recombines TRBV12-3 or TRBV12-4 with TRBJ2-1; D gene uncertain. The CDR3 has 11 amino acids. Trimming pared 8 bases from V and 12 bases from J, leaving 14 bases between. CDR3 in amino acids: CASASLGWQFF. The DNA of the CDR3 is TGTGCCAGCGCTTCTCTTGGGTGGCAGTTCTTC.

The V and J genes are TRBV7-9 and TRBJ1-1; 8 bases align to TRBD1. Per the germline V gene, CDR1 is SEHNR and CDR2 is FQNEAQ (reference sequence). The junction had 6 bases not matched to a gene; V was cut back by 5 bases and J by 4 bases. CDR3 length equals 14 residues. CDR3: CASSPGQGPTEAFF. The CDR3 DNA is TGTGCCAGCAGCCCAGGACAGGGCCCCACTGAAGCTTTCTTT. Full variable domain (missing parts from reference TRBV7-9 and TRBJ1-1): DTGVSQNPRHKITKRGQNVTFRCDPISEHNRLYWYRQTLGQGPEFLTYFQNEAQLEKSRLLSDRFSAERPKGSFSTLEIQRTEQGDSAMYLCASSPGQGPTEAFFGQGTRLTVV.

This clonotype has more than one count but fewer than ten. V gene TRBV6-5 combines with J gene TRBJ2-1; D unclear. The CDR3 covers 16 residues. The germline gives CDR1 MNHEY, CDR2 SVGAGI. Trimming took off 0 bases at V and 2 bases at J, with 11 bases between the two ends. The CDR3 bases are TGTGCCAGCAGTTACTCGAAGGTGGCGCCCTACAATGAGCAGTTCTTC. Translation: CASSYSKVAPYNEQFF.

This clonotype turned up a few times. The genes are TRBV11-2 and TRBJ2-5; maybe TRBD2 (5 bases). CDR1 and CDR2 from the germline V gene are SGHAT and FQNNGV. The CDR3 totals 14 residues. The germline V and J ends were trimmed by 1 base and 5 bases, with 11 bases remaining between them. CDR3 bases: TGTGCCAGCAGCTTAGGTCCTAGCATGGAGACCCAGTACTTC. Amino acids: CASSLGPSMETQYF.

This clonotype came up a few times. The rearrangement links TRBV20-1 to TRBJ2-4; 11 nucleotides match TRBD2. Germline V gene lookup returns CDR1 DFQATT and CDR2 SNEGSKA (reference sequence). The length of the CDR3 is 14 residues. With 5 bases clipped from V and 8 bases from J, the junction kept 8 bases outside the gene matches. CDR3 region: CSAPTLAGGDIQYF. In nucleotides, the CDR3 is TGCAGTGCTCCTACTTTAGCGGGAGGGGACATTCAGTACTTC.

This clonotype was observed many times. The chain uses TRBV20-1 and TRBJ2-7; the match to TRBD2 covers 12 bases. The V and J ends lost 1 base and 4 bases, in that order; junction bases with no gene match: 11. The CDR3 loop spans 17 amino acids. Per germline, CDR1 DFQATT and CDR2 SNEGSKA (reference sequence). The CDR3 nucleotides read TGCAGTGCTAGAGTCGGGGGGAGAACTAGCGGGGGGTACGAGCAGTACTTC. It yields the protein CSARVGGRTSGGYEQYF.

The sample holds a few counts of this clonotype. This chain uses TRBV10-3 with TRBJ2-7; D not resolved. Trimming stripped 2 bases from V and 1 base from J, with 15 bases between. The CDR3 runs to 16 residues. The germline gives CDR1 ENHRY, CDR2 SYGVKD. As DNA, the CDR3 is TGTGCCATCAGTGAGCTAACGGTGTATCAGTCCTACGAGCAGTACTTC. Its translation is CAISELTVYQSYEQYF.

This clonotype was seen more than once but under ten times. The V and J genes are TRBV20-1 and TRBJ2-1; TRBD2 is a possible D gene (6 bases). Germline-derived CDR1 and CDR2 are DFQATT and SNEGSKA (reference sequence). There are 16 residues in the CDR3. V dropped 2 bases and J dropped 5 bases, with 19 bases sitting between them. CDR3 sequence (DNA): TGCAGTGCTAGAAGACCCGGCCTAGCGAGCCACAATGAGCAGTTCTTC. The encoded protein is CSARRPGLASHNEQFF.

The gene calls are TRBV20-1 and TRBJ2-3; 8 nucleotides match TRBD2. V lost 1 base to trimming and J lost 2 bases; unmatched junction nucleotides: 2. The germline CDR1 and CDR2 sequences are DFQATT and SNEGSKA (reference sequence). This CDR3 is 14 amino acids long. The chain's CDR3 is CSARGTSNTDTQYF. The CDR3, as DNA: TGCAGTGCTAGAGGGACTAGCAACACAGATACGCAGTATTTT.